The next 10 T cell receptor beta chains were all read from a single sample in a study of CD8+ T cells in alopecia areata. The treatment here: oral pan-JAK inhibitor, 5-10 mg twice daily. RNA extraction and reverse transcription yielded cDNA as sequencing template. Generated by immunoSEQ multiplex PCR, the TCRdb table keeps only in-frame clones and is missing some. The repertoire has under 300,000 clones, approximately 60% of them found once; the top ten carry about 0.88%. Sample: CD4+ T cells sorted from blood, taken around week 53, from a patient treated with tofacitinib. The receptors stem from a human donor with alopecia areata.

The chain links TRBV18 to TRBJ2-3; 7 positions agree with TRBD2. Germline-derived CDR1 and CDR2 are KGHSH and LQKENI. V lost 2 bases to trimming and J lost 2 bases; unmatched junction nucleotides: 1. This CDR3 region has 14 residues. The CDR3 DNA reads as TGTGCCAGCTCACCAAGCGGGGCCACAGATACGCAGTATTTT. Protein sequence: CASSPSGATDTQYF.

The chain uses TRBV10-2 and TRBJ2-5; no clear D gene. V was trimmed by 0 bases and J by 4 bases, leaving 6 bases between them. CDR3 length: 13 amino acids. The germline V gene encodes CDR1 WSHSY and CDR2 SAAADI. The CDR3 loop is CASSESDGETQYF. Written as DNA, the CDR3 is TGCGCCAGCAGTGAGTCGGACGGAGAGACCCAGTACTTC.

The sample holds a few counts of this clone. This rearrangement joins TRBV30 to TRBJ1-1; 7 bases are a match to TRBD1. The J segment lost 1 base and the V segment lost 3 bases, leaving 2 bases of the junction unmatched. Germline assignment: CDR1 GTSNPN and CDR2 SVGIG (reference sequence). The CDR3 contains 13 residues. CDR3 bases: TGTGCCTGGAGGCGACAGGGGAACACTGAAGCTTTCTTT. This sequence encodes CAWRRQGNTEAFF.

The chain combines TRBV5-1 with TRBJ2-7; D unclear. The germline V gene encodes CDR1 SGHRS and CDR2 YFSETQ. V lost 4 bases and J lost 2, with 7 bases in between. The CDR3 runs 12 residues. CDR3 nucleotide sequence: TGCGCCAGCAGCAAGGATGCCTACGAGCAGTACTTC. This encodes CASSKDAYEQYF.

The chain has TRBV6-1 and TRBJ1-6; the D gene is possibly TRBD1 (5 bases). The V gene lost 8 bases and the J gene lost 10 bases, with 6 bases spanning the gap. Germline CDR1 and CDR2: MNHNS and SASEGT. The CDR3 contains 10 residues. CDR3 DNA: TGTGCCAGCGGACAATCACCCCTCCACTTT. Amino acids: CASGQSPLHF.

The V call is TRBV15, the J call TRBJ2-2; D is uncertain. The CDR3 extends over 15 amino acids. From germline, CDR1 is LNHNV and CDR2 YYDKDF (reference sequence). V lost 1 base to trimming and J lost 7 bases, with 13 bases between them. CDR3 region: CATSRGPPRLGELFF. The DNA of the CDR3 is TGTGCCACCAGCAGAGGACCGCCGAGGCTCGGGGAGCTGTTTTTT.

This clone appeared a few times. The chain is built from TRBV6-1 and TRBJ2-3; a weak D match, TRBD1 (6 bases). This CDR3 comprises 15 residues. The V end was cut by 4 bases, the J end by 0 bases, with 11 bases between. Germline V gene data show CDR1 as MNHNS and CDR2 as SASEGT. The CDR3 nucleotides read TGTGCCAGCAGTGTTGGACAGCCTAGCACAGATACGCAGTATTTT. Translated: CASSVGQPSTDTQYF.

The chain has TRBV10-3 and TRBJ2-7, with D perhaps TRBD1 (5 bases). The CDR3 totals 14 residues. Germline V gene sequence: CDR1 ENHRY, CDR2 SYGVKD. The germline V and J ends were trimmed by 3 bases and 4 bases, with 13 bases remaining between them. Written as DNA, the CDR3 is TGTGCCATCAGTGACAGGGTGAGCCAGTACGAGCAGTACTTC. This translates into CAISDRVSQYEQYF.

The chain is built from TRBV15 and TRBJ1-1, with D unclear. This CDR3 is 14 amino acids long. Germline values: CDR1 LNHNV, CDR2 YYDKDF (reference sequence). Trimming left V 1 base short and J 5 bases short, with 11 bases between. The CDR3 DNA follows: TGTGCCACCAGCAGAGCCGCCACGAGGACTGAAGCTTTCTTT. Residues: CATSRAATRTEAFF.

A few counts support this clone. V usage is TRBV7-3 and J usage is TRBJ2-1; a possible D gene is TRBD2 (6 bases). The V end lost 5 bases, the J end lost 3 bases, and 14 bases lay between the germline ends. CDR1 and CDR2 from the germline V gene are SGHTA and FQGTGA. The CDR3 covers 15 residues. CDR3: CASSAEGSFYNEQFF. Here the CDR3 DNA reads TGTGCCAGCAGCGCGGAGGGGTCCTTCTACAATGAGCAGTTCTTC. Full variable domain (outside the CDR3, taken from reference TRBV7-3 and TRBJ2-1): GAGVSQTPSNKVTEKGKYVELRCDPISGHTALYWYRQSLGQGPEFLIYFQGTGAADDSGLPNDRFFAVRPEGSVSTLKIQRTERGDSAVYLCASSAEGSFYNEQFFGPGTRLTVL.